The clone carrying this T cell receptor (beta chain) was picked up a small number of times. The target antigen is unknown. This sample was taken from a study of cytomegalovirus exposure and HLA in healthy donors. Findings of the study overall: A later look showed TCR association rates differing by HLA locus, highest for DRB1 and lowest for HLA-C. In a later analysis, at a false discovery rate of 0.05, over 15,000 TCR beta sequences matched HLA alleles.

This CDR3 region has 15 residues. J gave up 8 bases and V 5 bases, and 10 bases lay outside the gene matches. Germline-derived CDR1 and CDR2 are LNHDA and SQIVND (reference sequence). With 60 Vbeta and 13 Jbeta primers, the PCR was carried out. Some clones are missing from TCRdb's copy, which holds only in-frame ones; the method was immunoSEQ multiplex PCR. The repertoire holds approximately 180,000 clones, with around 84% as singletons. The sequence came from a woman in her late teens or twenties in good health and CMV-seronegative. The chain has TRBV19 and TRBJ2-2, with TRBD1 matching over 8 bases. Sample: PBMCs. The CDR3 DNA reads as TGTGCCAGTAGTGAGATTTCAGGGGGCCGAGGGGAGCTGTTTTTT. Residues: CASSEISGGRGELFF.